These 3 T cell receptor beta chains share one sample of origin, sequenced in a study of human T cells and chemical hapten exposure (dated by TCRdb to about 2021). Total RNA was extracted from unfractionated whole blood that had been collected in Tempus Blood RNA tubes. The method behind the library was 5' RACE. TCRdb shows the sequencer as Illumina MiSeq. Using fastp trimming at Q25 and MiXCR clonotype assembly, TCRdb reanalyzed the public sequencing data and kept in-frame beta chains. CDR3 protein sequences are deduplicated, and each keeps its most common genes and DNA. Across this sample there are 65,000 to 95,000 distinct CDR3 sequences, with about 8% seen only once. Of the sample, under 3% is held by the ten largest clones. These receptors all stem from a male donor in good health.

This clonotype was seen at least ten times. This chain joins TRBV7-2 and TRBJ1-1, with D uncertain. The CDR3 contains 12 residues. Trimming removed 5 bases from V and 1 base from J, with 5 bases in between. Germline CDR1 and CDR2: SGHTA and FQGNSA. CDR3 nucleotide sequence: TGTGCCAGCAGCACACCGAACACTGAAGCTTTCTTT. This codes for CASSTPNTEAFF.

This clonotype was detected ten times or more. The genes are TRBV29-1 and TRBJ2-7; TRBD1 agrees at 11 bases. The CDR3 has 14 residues. The junction had 9 bases not matched to a gene; V was cut back by 6 bases and J by 5 bases. CDR1 is SQVTM, CDR2 ANQGSEA, per germline. CDR3: CSVARTGGVNEQYF. In DNA, the CDR3 is TGCAGCGTCGCACGGACAGGGGGCGTGAACGAGCAGTACTTC.

This clonotype was picked up many times. This chain connects TRBV6-2 or TRBV6-3 to TRBJ2-1, with a weak D call TRBD2 (5 bases). The CDR3 has 15 amino acids. From germline, CDR1 is MNHEY and CDR2 SVGEGT. The V gene lost 10 bases and the J gene lost 0 bases, with 16 bases spanning the gap. The CDR3 bases are TGTGCCACCTATAGAAGCGGACTCTCCTACAATGAGCAGTTCTTC. This codes for CATYRSGLSYNEQFF.